The entry below gives a single TCR beta chain sequence along with its context. No antigen is known for it. The data were obtained in a study of cytomegalovirus exposure and HLA in healthy donors. Study in general: An earlier analysis found under 130 million unique TCR beta sequences from 200 million or so T cells. Study results and limitations: The study listed around 150 cytomegalovirus-associated TCR beta chains. Across donors, sequencing depth was assumed by presence/absence analyses to be roughly uniform. In a later analysis, TCR beta V- and J-gene trimming showed a link to a missense DCLRE1C variant.

PCR used 60 Vbeta primers and 13 Jbeta primers. Libraries were prepared by immunoSEQ multiplex PCR; TCRdb keeps only in-frame clonotypes and omits some of them. Counted here are 99,000 or so clones, around three quarters occurring once; the ten biggest clones make up about 5.4%. The CDR3 is 13 amino acids. Germline CDR1 reads ENHRY; CDR2 reads SYGVKD. V was clipped by 10 bases and J by 3 bases, with 15 bases between them. The chain uses TRBV10-3 and TRBJ1-2, with a weak D call TRBD1 (5 bases). The sequenced sample was PBMCs. The source of this sequence is a woman under 30 in good health and CMV-seropositive. The CDR3 region has the DNA TGTGCCACCTCCGGGGGGGTAGACTATGGCTACACCTTC. This encodes CATSGGVDYGYTF.